The clone carrying this T cell receptor beta chain has just a few counts. This specimen belongs to a study of shared clonotypes between healthy human individuals. The V gene's germline CDR1 is MDHEN and CDR2 SYDVKM. Trimming removed 7 bases from V and 4 bases from J, with 8 bases in between. The CDR3 has 11 residues. Once extracted for a subset, genomic DNA was divided evenly among several immunoSEQ plates. The data were produced by immunoSEQ multiplex PCR, yet TCRdb's version contains in-frame clones alone and is incomplete. The sample has roughly 120,000 clones; around 73% are singletons. Sequencing was performed on memory CD8+ T cells sorted from blood. Stated subset: CD45RO+ cells pooled with CCR7-negative TemRA cells. This receptor was obtained from a woman aged 30 to 39 in good health. The chain recombines TRBV28 with TRBJ2-7, with D possibly being TRBD2 (6 bases). In DNA, the CDR3 is TGTGCCAGCATTGGGGGGTACGAGCAGTACTTC. Amino acid sequence: CASIGGYEQYF.